One and the same sample provided the 11 T cell receptor beta chains below, sequenced in a study of control samples from healthy donors and cancer patients. This table comes from immunoSEQ multiplex PCR, and its TCRdb copy is limited to in-frame clones, with some not included. The table shows 150,000 to 200,000 clones, with roughly 90% occurring only once. Sequencing was carried out using blood. Receptors were obtained from a man aged 25 to 40 in good health.

Concerning this clone itself: One end of the junction is discordant with germline, which a read error may explain. The sample holds other DNA sequences that translate to the same CDR3. This chain links TRBV3-1 (or the pseudogene TRBV3-2) with TRBJ1-2; D not certain. The CDR3 has 12 amino acids. Looked up from germline, CDR1 is LGHDT and CDR2 is YNNKEL (reference sequence). CDR3 loop: CASSQEDYGYTF. The CDR3 bases are TGTGCCAGCAGCCAGGAAGACTATGGCTACACCTTT.

The gene calls are TRBV6-5 and TRBJ2-3; possible D gene TRBD1, 6 bases. This CDR3 is built from 14 residues. Germline V lookup: CDR1 MNHEY, CDR2 SVGAGI. V lost 5 bases, J lost 2 bases, and 11 bases lay in between. The CDR3 DNA follows: TGTGCCAGCAGTCGGGACACAACCACAGATACGCAGTATTTT. It is translated as CASSRDTTTDTQYF.

The chain couples TRBV7-2 to TRBJ2-1; D unresolved. Germline CDR1 reads SGHTA; CDR2 reads FQGNSA. V lost 1 base to trimming and J lost 4 bases, with 11 bases between them. The length of the CDR3 is 15 residues. The chain's CDR3 is CASSLVALSYNEQFF. DNA for the CDR3: TGTGCCAGCAGCTTAGTAGCCCTTAGTTACAATGAGCAGTTCTTC.

As DNA, the CDR3 is TGTGCCAGTAGTACTCCTTACCGGACAGGGAGGGCAGATACGCAGTATTTT. Amino acid sequence: CASSTPYRTGRADTQYF. The rearrangement uses TRBV19 and TRBJ2-3; D is possibly TRBD1 (8 bases). CDR3 length: 17 amino acids. Trimming pared 4 bases from V and 4 bases from J, leaving 21 bases between. CDR1 and CDR2 from the germline V gene are LNHDA and SQIVND (reference sequence). Full variable domain (remainder filled in from reference TRBV19 and TRBJ2-3): DGGITQSPKYLFRKEGQNVTLSCEQNLNHDAMYWYRQDPGQGLRLIYYSQIVNDFQKGDIAEGYSVSREKKESFPLTVTSAQKNPTAFYLCASSTPYRTGRADTQYFGPGTRLTVL.

The gene calls are TRBV6-2 or TRBV6-3 and TRBJ2-5, with D perhaps matching TRBD1 or TRBD2 (6 bases each). This CDR3 contains 16 residues. The V end was cut by 5 bases, the J end by 1 base, with 17 bases between. Per germline, CDR1 MNHEY and CDR2 SVGEGT. CDR3 sequence (DNA): TGTGCCAGCAGTGGGGGTCCGGGGGCTACCCAAGAGACCCAGTACTTC. Its translation is CASSGGPGATQETQYF.

The chain combines TRBV7-6 with TRBJ1-4, with unresolved D. Germline CDR1 reads SGHVS; CDR2 reads FNYEAQ. Trimming removed 3 bases at V and 3 bases at J, with 11 bases between. The CDR3 is made up of 15 amino acids. The CDR3 is CASSFNSKSNEKLFF. The CDR3 DNA is TGTGCCAGCAGCTTCAACAGCAAATCTAATGAAAAACTGTTTTTT. Together with reference TRBV7-6 and TRBJ1-4, the CDR3 gives the full variable domain: GAGVSQSPRYKVTKRGQDVALRCDPISGHVSLYWYRQALGQGPEFLTYFNYEAQQDKSGLPNDRFSAERPEGSISTLTIQRTEQRDSAMYRCASSFNSKSNEKLFFGSGTQLSVL.

About this clone: At the DNA level, this CDR3 is encoded by other sequences in the same sample as well. The chain recombines TRBV2 with TRBJ1-5; 11 positions agree with TRBD1. V lost 6 bases, J lost 7 bases, and 8 bases stayed unmatched. The CDR3 consists of 15 residues. Germline V gives CDR1 SNHLY, CDR2 FYNNEI. In DNA form, the CDR3 reads TGTGCCAGCAGCATGGGGGGGACAGGGGGGCAGCCCCAGCATTTT. Translating it yields CASSMGGTGGQPQHF.

The chain combines TRBV29-1 with TRBJ2-7; 10 positions agree with TRBD2. Germline V CDR1 and CDR2: SQVTM, ANQGSEA. V was clipped by 7 bases and J by 5 bases; unmatched bases: 11. This CDR3 is 14 amino acids long. This CDR3 is CSARPSGSKDEQYF. CDR3 DNA: TGCAGCGCCAGACCTAGCGGGAGTAAGGACGAGCAGTACTTC.

V and J are TRBV5-4 and TRBJ1-1; D ambiguous. Germline lookup yields CDR1 SGHNT and CDR2 YYREEE (reference sequence). V shed 2 bases and J shed 5 bases, with 13 bases lying between them. The CDR3 loop spans 14 amino acids. DNA of the CDR3: TGTGCCAGCAGCTTTGTGTTGGAGTCGACTGAAGCTTTCTTT. It encodes CASSFVLESTEAFF.

The chain recombines TRBV5-8 with TRBJ1-4; D is unresolved. The V end lost 1 base, the J end lost 4 bases, and 8 bases lay between the germline ends. Germline lookup yields CDR1 SGHTS and CDR2 YDEGEE. CDR3 length equals 14 residues. The CDR3 loop is CASSLWVINEKLFF. CDR3 nucleotides: TGTGCCAGCAGCTTGTGGGTGATTAATGAAAAACTGTTTTTT.

V is TRBV5-1 and J is TRBJ2-2; the D call may be TRBD1 or TRBD2 (5 bases each). V was trimmed by 4 bases and J by 5 bases, leaving 21 bases between them. CDR1 is SGHRS and CDR2 is YFSETQ in the germline V gene. The CDR3 totals 17 residues. This chain's CDR3 is CASSPYSGTLRTGELFF. Written as DNA, the CDR3 is TGCGCCAGCAGCCCATACTCAGGGACGTTGCGAACCGGGGAGCTGTTTTTT.